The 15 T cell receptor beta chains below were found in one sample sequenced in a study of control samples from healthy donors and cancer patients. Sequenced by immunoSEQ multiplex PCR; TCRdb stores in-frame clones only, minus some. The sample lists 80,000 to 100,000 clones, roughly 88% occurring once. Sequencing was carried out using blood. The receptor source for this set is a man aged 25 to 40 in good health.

This chain's CDR3 is CASNASPLHF. CDR3 bases: TGTGCCAGCAACGCATCACCCCTCCACTTT. V gene TRBV6-5 combines with J gene TRBJ1-6, with no clear D. CDR1 and CDR2 (germline): MNHEY, SVGAGI. The CDR3 loop spans 10 amino acids. Deletions cut 7 bases from V and 10 bases from J, with 5 bases between.

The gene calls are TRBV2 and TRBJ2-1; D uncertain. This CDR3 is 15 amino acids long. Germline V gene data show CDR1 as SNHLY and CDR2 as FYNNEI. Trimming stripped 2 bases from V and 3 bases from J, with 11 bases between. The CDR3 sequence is CASSEYLEYYNEQFF. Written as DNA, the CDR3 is TGTGCCAGCAGTGAATATTTAGAATACTACAATGAGCAGTTCTTC.

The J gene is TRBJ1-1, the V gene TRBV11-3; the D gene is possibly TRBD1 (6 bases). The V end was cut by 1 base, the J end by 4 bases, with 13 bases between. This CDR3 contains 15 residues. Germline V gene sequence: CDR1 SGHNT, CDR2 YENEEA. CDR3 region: CASSLVALGATEAFF. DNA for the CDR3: TGTGCCAGCAGCTTAGTTGCTCTGGGGGCCACTGAAGCTTTCTTT.

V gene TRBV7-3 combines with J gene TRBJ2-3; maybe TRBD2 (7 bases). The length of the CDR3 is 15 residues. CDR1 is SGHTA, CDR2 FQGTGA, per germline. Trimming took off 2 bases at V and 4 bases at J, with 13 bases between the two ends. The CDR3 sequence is CASSLGGGGADTQYF. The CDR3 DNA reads TGTGCCAGCAGCTTAGGAGGCGGGGGCGCAGATACGCAGTATTTT.

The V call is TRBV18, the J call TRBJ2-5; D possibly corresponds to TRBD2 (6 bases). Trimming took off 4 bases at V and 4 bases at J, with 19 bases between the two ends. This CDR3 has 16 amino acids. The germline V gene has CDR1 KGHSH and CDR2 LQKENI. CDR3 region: CASSQPSELGGETQYF. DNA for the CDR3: TGTGCCAGCTCACAACCTAGCGAACTAGGAGGAGAGACCCAGTACTTC.

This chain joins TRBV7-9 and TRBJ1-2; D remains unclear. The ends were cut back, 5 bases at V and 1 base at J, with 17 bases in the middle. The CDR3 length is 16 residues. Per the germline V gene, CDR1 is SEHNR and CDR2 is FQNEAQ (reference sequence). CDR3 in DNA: TGTGCCAGCAGCCCCCAAAAAGCCTCGATTAACTATGGCTACACCTTC. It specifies CASSPQKASINYGYTF.

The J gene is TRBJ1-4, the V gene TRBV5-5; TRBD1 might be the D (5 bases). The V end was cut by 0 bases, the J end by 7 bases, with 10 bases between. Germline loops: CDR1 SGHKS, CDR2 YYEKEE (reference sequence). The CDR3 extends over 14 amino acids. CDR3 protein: CASSLEGLSEKLFF. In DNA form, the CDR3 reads TGTGCCAGCAGCTTGGAGGGGTTAAGTGAAAAACTGTTTTTT.

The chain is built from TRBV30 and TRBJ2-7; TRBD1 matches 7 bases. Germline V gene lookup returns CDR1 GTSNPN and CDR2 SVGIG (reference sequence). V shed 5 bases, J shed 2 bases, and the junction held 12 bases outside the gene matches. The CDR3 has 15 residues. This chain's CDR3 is CAWGDEKQGPYEQYF. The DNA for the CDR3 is TGTGCCTGGGGCGACGAAAAACAGGGGCCCTACGAGCAGTACTTC.

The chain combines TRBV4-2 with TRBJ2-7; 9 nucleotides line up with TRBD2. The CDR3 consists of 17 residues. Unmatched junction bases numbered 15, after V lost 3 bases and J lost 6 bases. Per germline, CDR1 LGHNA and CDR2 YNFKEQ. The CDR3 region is CASSHPVGREGISEQYF. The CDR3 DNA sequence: TGTGCCAGCAGCCACCCCGTGGGGCGGGAGGGTATCTCCGAGCAGTACTTC.

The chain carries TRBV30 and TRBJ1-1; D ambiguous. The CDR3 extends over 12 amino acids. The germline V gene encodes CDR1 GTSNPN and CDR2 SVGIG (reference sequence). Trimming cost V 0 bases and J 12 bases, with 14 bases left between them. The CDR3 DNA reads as TGTGCCTGGAGTGTAACTGGTAGGGCATCTTTCTTT. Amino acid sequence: CAWSVTGRASFF.

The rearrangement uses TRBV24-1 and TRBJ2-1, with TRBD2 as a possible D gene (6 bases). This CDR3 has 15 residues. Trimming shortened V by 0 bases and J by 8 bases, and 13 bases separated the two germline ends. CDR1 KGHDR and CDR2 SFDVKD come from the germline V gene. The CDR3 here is CATSDLGRELDEQFF. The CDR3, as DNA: TGTGCCACCAGTGATTTGGGGCGGGAACTCGATGAGCAGTTCTTC.

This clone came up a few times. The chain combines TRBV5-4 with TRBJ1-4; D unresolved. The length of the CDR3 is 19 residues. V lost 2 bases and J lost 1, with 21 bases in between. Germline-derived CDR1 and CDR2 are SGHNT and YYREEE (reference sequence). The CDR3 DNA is TGTGCCAGCAGCTTTAGACTCGCCGGATTTATGGGAACTAATGAAAAACTGTTTTTT. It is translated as CASSFRLAGFMGTNEKLFF.

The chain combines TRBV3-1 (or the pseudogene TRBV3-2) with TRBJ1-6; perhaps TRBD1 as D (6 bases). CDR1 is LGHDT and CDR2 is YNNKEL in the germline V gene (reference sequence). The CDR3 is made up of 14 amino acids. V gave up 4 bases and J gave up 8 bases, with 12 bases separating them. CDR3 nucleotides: TGTGCCAGCAGCCCCCGACAGGCCCATTCACCCCTCCACTTT. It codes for CASSPRQAHSPLHF.

CDR3: CASSLTHSGSQETQYF. The CDR3 DNA follows: TGTGCCAGCAGTCTTACCCACAGCGGGAGCCAAGAGACCCAGTACTTC. The rearrangement uses TRBV28 and TRBJ2-5; 8 positions match TRBD2. The CDR3 loop spans 16 amino acids. From germline, CDR1 is MDHEN and CDR2 SYDVKM. With V trimmed by 5 bases and J by 1 base, 9 bases remained unmatched.

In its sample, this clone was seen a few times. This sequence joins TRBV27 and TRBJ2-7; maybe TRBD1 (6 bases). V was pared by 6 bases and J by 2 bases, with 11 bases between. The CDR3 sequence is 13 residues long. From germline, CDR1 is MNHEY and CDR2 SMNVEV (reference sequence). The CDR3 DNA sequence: TGTGCCAGCAGGTGGCAGGGGACCTACGAGCAGTACTTC. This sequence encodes CASRWQGTYEQYF.